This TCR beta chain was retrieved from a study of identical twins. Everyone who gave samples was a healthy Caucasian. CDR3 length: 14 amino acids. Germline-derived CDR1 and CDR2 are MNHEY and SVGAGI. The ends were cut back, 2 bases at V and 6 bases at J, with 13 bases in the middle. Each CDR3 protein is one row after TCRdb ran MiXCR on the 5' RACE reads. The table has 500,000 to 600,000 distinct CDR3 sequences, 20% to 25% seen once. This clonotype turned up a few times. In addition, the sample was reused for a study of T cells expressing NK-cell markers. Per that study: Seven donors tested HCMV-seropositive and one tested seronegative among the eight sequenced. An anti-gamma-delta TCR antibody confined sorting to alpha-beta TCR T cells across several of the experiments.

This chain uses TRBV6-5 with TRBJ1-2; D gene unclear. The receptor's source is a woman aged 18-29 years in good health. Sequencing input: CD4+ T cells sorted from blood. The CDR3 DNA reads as TGTGCCAGCAGTTACGGAAGGGTAGGACATGGCTACACCTTC. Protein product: CASSYGRVGHGYTF.